These T cell receptor beta chains were read from a single sample in a study of T cell changes during pregnancy in multiple sclerosis. Some clones are missing from TCRdb's copy, which holds only in-frame ones; the method was immunoSEQ multiplex PCR. The sample shows under 45,000 clones, 91% of them seen only once. The specimen comprised CD4+ T cells from peripheral blood mononuclear cells, sampled in the second trimester of pregnancy. Receptors originate from a female donor in good health, enrolled as a control in a pregnancy study. CDR3s include the opening cysteine and the closing phenylalanine or tryptophan. The order of the fields is V gene, D gene, J gene, clone size, CDR3 DNA, CDR3 protein. D genes are given only for firm matches. Not every row has a clone size; where given, it reads once, few, many or a size class.

TRBV9	TRBD2	TRBJ2-7	once	TGTGCCAGCAGCGGGGGGGGGAACTACGAGCAGTACTTC	CASSGGGNYEQYF
TRBV7-9	.	TRBJ2-1	.	TGTGCCAGCAGCTTAGATTTAACGACTCAGTTCTTC	CASSLDLTTQFF
TRBV28	TRBD1	TRBJ1-5	once	TGTGCCAGCAGTTTATCGGGACAGGGGAATCAGCCCCAGCATTTT	CASSLSGQGNQPQHF
TRBV7-8	.	TRBJ2-3	.	TGTGCCAGCAGCCCCCGGACAGCCTGGGACGCAGATACGCAGTATTTT	CASSPRTAWDADTQYF
TRBV27	TRBD2	TRBJ2-2	.	TGTGCCAGCAGTTACCGCGGGGGTCAGGGCGGGGAGCTGTTTTTT	CASSYRGGQGGELFF
TRBV21-1	.	TRBJ2-7	.	TGTGCCTCCCAGGGGCGCCCGGGCTCCTACGAGCAGTACTTC	CASQGRPGSYEQYF
TRBV10-3	TRBD2	TRBJ2-1	.	TGTGCCATCACCTCAATGGGACTAGCGGAGAGCTCCTACAATGAGCAGTTCTTC	CAITSMGLAESSYNEQFF
TRBV29-1	.	TRBJ1-2	.	TGCAGCGTATCGAGGGATTTGTCCCGTCTCTTCTTC	CSVSRDLSRLFF
TRBV5-1	.	TRBJ2-3	.	TGCGCCAGCAGCTTAGGGGGTTACACAGATACGCAGTATTTT	CASSLGGYTDTQYF
TRBV5-5	TRBD1	TRBJ1-1	.	TGTGCCAGCAGCTTGGCTGGGACAGCGAACACTGAAGCTTTCTTT	CASSLAGTANTEAFF
TRBV6-6	.	TRBJ2-1	.	TGTGCCAGCAGTTACGCAACAGGACGCTCCTACAATGAGCAGTTCTTC	CASSYATGRSYNEQFF
TRBV5-1	TRBD1	TRBJ1-1	.	TGCGCCAGCAGCATAGAAGGACAGGGGAGAGCTTTCTTT	CASSIEGQGRAFF
TRBV29-1	.	TRBJ1-2	.	TGCAGCGTTGTAACCTTGTCCCCGGGAGAATCGGGCTACACCTTC	CSVVTLSPGESGYTF
TRBV11-2	.	TRBJ1-1	.	TGTGCCAGCAGCTCGGGACTCTCAAACACTGAAGCTTTCTTT	CASSSGLSNTEAFF
TRBV4-1	TRBD2	TRBJ2-1	.	TGCGCCAGCAGCCCTTGGCGGACTAGCGGGGGTATTCTCAACAATGAGCAGTTCTTC	CASSPWRTSGGILNNEQFF
TRBV5-5	TRBD2	TRBJ2-5	.	TGTGCCAGCAGCTTGGTGCCCCGGACTAGCGGGGGCGGTGAGACCCAGTACTTC	CASSLVPRTSGGGETQYF
TRBV29-1	TRBD1	TRBJ2-7	.	TGCAGCGTGGGACAGGGTATTTACGAGCAGTACTTC	CSVGQGIYEQYF
TRBV2	.	TRBJ1-2	.	TGTGCCAGCAGTGCCCTAAACTATGGCTACACCTTC	CASSALNYGYTF
TRBV5-3	TRBD2	TRBJ2-3	.	TGTGCCAGAAGCTTGCGGACCGGGACTAGCGGGGGTAGCACAGATACGCAGTATTTT	CARSLRTGTSGGSTDTQYF
TRBV4-2	TRBD1	TRBJ2-4	.	TGTGCCAGCAGCCAAGAGAAGGACAGGGGGCAGTCGGCCAAAAACATTCAGTACTTC	CASSQEKDRGQSAKNIQYF
TRBV5-1	TRBD2	TRBJ2-5	.	TGCGCCAGCAGCTTGGGACTAGCGGAGACCCAGTACTTC	CASSLGLAETQYF
TRBV28	.	TRBJ1-6	.	TGTGCCAGCAGTTTATGGAATCGGGGGTTAGCCTATAATTCACCCCTCCACTTT	CASSLWNRGLAYNSPLHF
TRBV7-6	.	TRBJ2-5	.	TGTGCCAGCAGCTTAGCGGGAGGAGGGGAGACCCAGTACTTC	CASSLAGGGETQYF
TRBV28	TRBD1	TRBJ2-2	once	TGTGCCAGCAGAGGGGACAGTTCCAACGGGGAGCTGTTTTTT	CASRGDSSNGELFF
TRBV18	TRBD2	TRBJ2-1	.	TGTGCCAGCTCACCTACGAGACTAGCGGGAGTCTCGGTTTCCTACAATGAGCAGTTCTTC	CASSPTRLAGVSVSYNEQFF
TRBV6-5	.	TRBJ2-1	.	TGTGCCAGCAGCCCTTACGGTTACAATGAGCAGTTCTTC	CASSPYGYNEQFF
TRBV9	.	TRBJ2-1	.	TGTGCCAGCAGCGTAGTCTTCGAGGGTGAGCAGTTCTTC	CASSVVFEGEQFF
TRBV12-5	TRBD2	TRBJ2-1	once	TGTGCTAGTGTTCCGGGACTAGGAAGTACCAATGAGCAGTTCTTC	CASVPGLGSTNEQFF
TRBV6-5	TRBD1	TRBJ2-1	.	TGTGCCAGCAGGCGGGACAGGGACTACAATGAGCAGTTCTTC	CASRRDRDYNEQFF
TRBV7-9	.	TRBJ1-5	.	TGTGCCAGCAGCTTAGGCGGTGGCAGCCAGCCCCAGCATTTT	CASSLGGGSQPQHF
TRBV5-1	TRBD2	TRBJ2-3	.	TGCGCCAGCAGCCGTAGCGGGATCGGTACAGATACGCAGTATTTT	CASSRSGIGTDTQYF
TRBV25-1	TRBD1	TRBJ2-4	.	TGTGCCAGCAGGGACAGGCACCTCCAGTACTTC	CASRDRHLQYF
TRBV2	.	TRBJ2-5	.	TGTGCCAGCAGCCAGGGGGGCCAAGAGACCCAGTACTTC	CASSQGGQETQYF
TRBV5-1	.	TRBJ2-5	once	TGCGCCAGCAGCTTGGGGACAGCGATCCAAGAGACCCAGTACTTC	CASSLGTAIQETQYF
TRBV6-6	.	TRBJ2-5	once	TGTGCCAGCACCTCCGATAGGGGTGGGCGGCAAGAGACCCAGTACTTC	CASTSDRGGRQETQYF
TRBV9	.	TRBJ1-6	once	TGTGCCAGCAGCGTCGACAGCACGTGGCCCCTCCACTTT	CASSVDSTWPLHF
TRBV11-2	.	TRBJ1-2	.	TGTGCCAGCAGCTTAAGAGCCCCGGGGTATGGCTACACCTTC	CASSLRAPGYGYTF
TRBV30	TRBD1	TRBJ1-2	.	TGTGCCTGGAGTGTGCCCGGGACAGGCTATGGCTACACCTTC	CAWSVPGTGYGYTF
TRBV19	TRBD2	TRBJ2-3	once	TGTGCCAGTAGTATTGATAGCGGGGGAGCAGATACGCAGTATTTT	CASSIDSGGADTQYF
TRBV6-5	.	TRBJ1-2	.	TGTGCCAGCAGTTACTCCGGACAGCAAGATGGCTACACCTTC	CASSYSGQQDGYTF
TRBV9	TRBD2	TRBJ2-1	.	TGTGCCAGCAGCGTAGGGTTGCGGGGGGGTGGTCTTTACAATGAGCAGTTCTTC	CASSVGLRGGGLYNEQFF
TRBV6-5	TRBD1	TRBJ1-2	.	TGTGCCAGCAGAGGACAGGGTCGTTACTATGGCTACACCTTC	CASRGQGRYYGYTF
TRBV7-6	.	TRBJ2-7	.	TGTGCCAGCAGCTTCATGGCGGGCTCCTACGAGCAGTACTTC	CASSFMAGSYEQYF
TRBV6-6	.	TRBJ1-1	.	TGTGCCAGCAGTCCCGCCCCGGGGGATGGGGGGTCTGAAGCTTTCTTT	CASSPAPGDGGSEAFF